The next 23 T cell receptor beta chains were all read from a single sample in a study of neoadjuvant anti-PD-1 for oral cavity cancer. Generated by immunoSEQ multiplex PCR, the TCRdb table keeps only in-frame clones and is missing some. The data contain around 8,000 clones, approximately 66% of them seen just once; the ten biggest clones take up approximately 3%. Time point given: after neoadjuvant nivolumab, at surgical resection. The specimen was PBMCs, collected after nivolumab (anti-PD-1) treatment. Receptor source: a person aged 35-79 years with oral cavity squamous cell carcinoma.

The CDR3 loop reads CASSRGGITDTQYF. CDR3 nucleotide sequence: TGTGCCAGCAGCAGGGGGGGGATCACAGATACGCAGTATTTT. The chain carries TRBV6-5 and TRBJ2-3, with D possibly being TRBD1 or TRBD2 (7 bases each). The CDR3 has 14 amino acids. In germline, CDR1 is MNHEY, CDR2 SVGAGI. V shed 6 bases and J shed 2 bases, with 12 bases lying between them.

The V call is TRBV7-2, the J call TRBJ1-2; no definite D call. CDR3 size: 12 residues. Germline CDR1 SGHTA, CDR2 FQGNSA. With 4 bases removed from V and 8 bases from J, the gap between germline ends came to 11 bases. CDR3 loop: CASSSPPGGYTF. The DNA of the CDR3 is TGTGCCAGCAGCTCCCCCCCGGGCGGCTACACCTTC.

A few counts support this clone. The rearrangement links TRBV2 to TRBJ1-5, with TRBD1 identical over 10 bases. V lost 6 bases to trimming and J lost 7 bases; unmatched junction nucleotides: 6. This CDR3 has 14 amino acids. The germline V gene has CDR1 SNHLY and CDR2 FYNNEI. CDR3 region: CASSGTGVNQPQHF. CDR3 nucleotide sequence: TGTGCCAGCAGCGGGACAGGGGTCAACCAGCCCCAGCATTTT.

This chain connects TRBV28 to TRBJ2-4; TRBD2 agrees at 9 bases. This CDR3 has 16 amino acids. Germline-derived CDR1 and CDR2 are MDHEN and SYDVKM. V lost 6 bases to trimming and J lost 5 bases; unmatched junction nucleotides: 11. CDR3 coding DNA: TGTGCCAGCAGGGCTTTAAGAGCGGGGGGCCAAAACATTCAGTACTTC. Translation gives CASRALRAGGQNIQYF.

The gene calls are TRBV28 and TRBJ2-2, with 7 bases matching TRBD2. Germline V lookup: CDR1 MDHEN, CDR2 SYDVKM. V lost 3 bases, J lost 8 bases, and 9 bases stayed unmatched. This CDR3 has 15 residues. As DNA, the CDR3 is TGTGCCAGCAGTTTTAGACTAGCCCACCCAGGGGAGCTGTTTTTT. Protein: CASSFRLAHPGELFF.

V usage is TRBV19 and J usage is TRBJ2-5; 10 bases align to TRBD1. The germline V gene has CDR1 LNHDA and CDR2 SQIVND (reference sequence). The CDR3 has 14 amino acids. V lost 5 bases and J lost 3; bases outside the gene matches: 3. CDR3 in DNA: TGTGCCAGTAGTGCCGGACAGGGGGAAGAGACCCAGTACTTC. Its translation is CASSAGQGEETQYF.

This chain joins TRBV6-4 and TRBJ2-6; D is unclear. Deletions cut 2 bases from V and 0 bases from J, with 2 bases between. This CDR3 has 14 residues. Germline lookup yields CDR1 MRHNA and CDR2 SNTAGT. The CDR3 sequence is CASSDNSGANVLTF. The CDR3 DNA is TGTGCCAGCAGTGACAACTCTGGGGCCAACGTCCTGACTTTC.

This chain connects TRBV27 to TRBJ2-2; D is ambiguous. Between the trimmed V and J ends, which lost 1 base and 7 bases, there was a span of 10 bases. This CDR3 comprises 14 residues. CDR1 is MNHEY and CDR2 is SMNVEV in the germline V gene (reference sequence). The CDR3: CASSLYSPGGELFF. Written as DNA, the CDR3 is TGTGCCAGCAGTTTATACAGTCCCGGCGGGGAGCTGTTTTTT.

The J gene is TRBJ1-6, the V gene TRBV4-3; D is unresolved. Between the trimmed V and J ends, which lost 0 bases and 4 bases, there was a span of 7 bases. Germline CDR1 and CDR2: LGHNA and YSLEER. This CDR3 spans 15 amino acids. CDR3: CASSQDGSYNSPLHF. CDR3 nucleotide sequence: TGCGCCAGCAGCCAAGATGGCAGTTATAATTCACCCCTCCACTTT.

The chain is built from TRBV10-3 and TRBJ2-7, with 11 bases identical to TRBD1. The CDR3 consists of 18 residues. With V trimmed by 3 bases and J by 0 bases, 10 bases remained unmatched. CDR1 is ENHRY, CDR2 SYGVKD, per germline. The CDR3 DNA is TGTGCCATCAGTGACCCTTCCGGGACAGGGGGATCCTCCTACGAGCAGTACTTC. Translating gives CAISDPSGTGGSSYEQYF.

The chain carries TRBV5-1 and TRBJ2-1; 8 bases fit TRBD1. Unmatched junction bases numbered 9, after V lost 3 bases and J lost 10 bases. The CDR3 spans 14 residues. The germline gives CDR1 SGHRS, CDR2 YFSETQ. The CDR3 DNA sequence: TGCGCCAGCAGCTACGGGACAGGTTCGGGGGAGCAGTTCTTC. Residues: CASSYGTGSGEQFF.

The V call is TRBV13, the J call TRBJ2-7, with D possibly TRBD1 on 5 matching bases. Trimming left V 4 bases short and J 2 bases short, with 12 bases between. The length of the CDR3 is 14 residues. Germline CDR1 and CDR2: PRHDT and FYEKMQ (reference sequence). CDR3 sequence: CASSSDTSTYEQYF. Here the CDR3 DNA reads TGTGCCAGCAGCTCGGACACCTCAACCTACGAGCAGTACTTC.

This clone is large (0.1 to 1%) in the sample. The gene calls are TRBV7-2 and TRBJ2-3, with 8 nucleotides matching TRBD1. CDR1 is SGHTA and CDR2 is FQGNSA in the germline V gene. CDR3 length: 16 residues. J gave up 2 bases and V 1 base, and 5 bases lay outside the gene matches. The CDR3 loop reads CASSLDQGAITDTQYF. The CDR3 DNA reads as TGTGCCAGCAGCTTAGATCAGGGGGCGATCACAGATACGCAGTATTTT.

This clone was seen only a few times. The rearrangement uses TRBV5-1 and TRBJ1-4; D might be TRBD1 (5 bases). With 4 bases removed from V and 4 bases from J, the gap between germline ends came to 14 bases. The CDR3 length is 15 residues. Germline V gene data show CDR1 as SGHRS and CDR2 as YFSETQ. CDR3 loop: CASSLERGVNEKLFF. CDR3 coding DNA: TGCGCCAGCAGCCTGGAGAGGGGAGTTAATGAAAAACTGTTTTTT.

The chain combines TRBV9 with TRBJ1-2, with 8 bases fitting TRBD1. The CDR3 contains 15 residues. The junction had 8 bases not matched to a gene; V was cut back by 2 bases and J by 5 bases. Germline values: CDR1 SGDLS, CDR2 YYNGEE. CDR3 sequence (DNA): TGTGCCAGCAGCGTCTCCGGGACAGGACAATATGGCTACACCTTC. Encoded protein: CASSVSGTGQYGYTF. The whole variable domain, remainder taken from reference TRBV9 and TRBJ1-2, is DSGVTQTPKHLITATGQRVTLRCSPRSGDLSVYWYQQSLDQGLQFLIQYYNGEERAKGNILERFSAQQFPDLHSELNLSSLELGDSALYFCASSVSGTGQYGYTFGSGTRLTVV.

V is TRBV7-3 and J is TRBJ2-1; 7 nucleotides line up with TRBD2. The CDR3 totals 13 residues. The trim removed 4 bases at V and 8 bases at J, leaving 5 bases unmatched. Germline lookup yields CDR1 SGHTA and CDR2 FQGTGA. The CDR3 here is CASSSGRGDEQFF. The CDR3, as DNA: TGTGCCAGCAGCTCGGGCCGGGGGGATGAGCAGTTCTTC.

The J gene is TRBJ1-1, the V gene TRBV6-6; D remains unclear. The CDR3 loop spans 16 amino acids. Per germline, CDR1 MNHNY and CDR2 SVGAGI (reference sequence). Trimming took off 2 bases at V and 0 bases at J, with 13 bases between the two ends. CDR3 DNA sequence: TGTGCCAGCAGTTACGCCCAGAGGAGTATGAACACTGAAGCTTTCTTT. Its protein product is CASSYAQRSMNTEAFF.

This clone was detected only once. The rearrangement links TRBV29-1 to TRBJ2-1, with D perhaps TRBD1 (6 bases). The CDR3 loop spans 12 amino acids. V was clipped by 3 bases and J by 3 bases, with 6 bases between them. Germline loops: CDR1 SQVTM, CDR2 ANQGSEA. This chain's CDR3 is CSVDRGYNEQFF. The CDR3 DNA is TGCAGCGTTGACAGGGGCTACAATGAGCAGTTCTTC.

The chain has TRBV6-5 and TRBJ2-2; possibly TRBD2 for D (5 bases). CDR1 and CDR2 from the germline V gene are MNHEY and SVGAGI. The CDR3 totals 15 residues. V lost 5 bases and J 4 bases, leaving 14 bases between the germline ends. DNA of the CDR3: TGTGCCAGCAGTCCGGGCCTAGCTCGCACCGGGGAGCTGTTTTTT. This translates into CASSPGLARTGELFF.

The chain joins TRBV10-1 to TRBJ2-7, with D hard to call. V dropped 3 bases and J dropped 7 bases, with 10 bases sitting between them. The CDR3 covers 12 residues. Germline CDR1 WNHNN, CDR2 SYGVQD (reference sequence). CDR3 sequence: CASSDPGDEQYF. The CDR3 DNA reads as TGCGCCAGCAGTGACCCTGGGGATGAGCAGTACTTC.

CDR3 sequence (DNA): TGCGCCAGCAGCTTGGGTAACAGGGAGGGCACTGAAGCTTTCTTT. This sequence encodes CASSLGNREGTEAFF. This rearrangement joins TRBV5-1 to TRBJ1-1; maybe TRBD1 (6 bases). Germline V gives CDR1 SGHRS, CDR2 YFSETQ. The germline V and J ends were trimmed by 0 bases and 4 bases, with 13 bases remaining between them. The CDR3 has 15 amino acids.

The rearrangement links TRBV6-5 to TRBJ2-1, with 7 bases that match TRBD1. The junction had 4 bases not matched to a gene; V was cut back by 2 bases and J by 3 bases. This CDR3 has 15 amino acids. Germline CDR1 reads MNHEY; CDR2 reads SVGAGI. DNA for the CDR3: TGTGCCAGCAGTTACAACAGGGGTGGCTACAATGAGCAGTTCTTC. Translated: CASSYNRGGYNEQFF.

The chain's CDR3 is CASSSRTGAEETEAFF. In nucleotides, the CDR3 is TGTGCCAGCAGCTCCCGGACAGGGGCGGAAGAAACTGAAGCTTTCTTT. The rearrangement joins TRBV7-9 to TRBJ1-1; TRBD1 matches 9 bases. The V gene end was trimmed by 4 bases and the J gene end by 5 bases; junction bases not matched to a gene: 11. CDR3 length equals 16 residues. Germline V gives CDR1 SEHNR, CDR2 FQNEAQ (reference sequence).